Listed below are T cell receptor beta chains from one sample, sequenced in a study of vaccination and CD4 T cells after COVID-19. Using its own MiXCR run on the PCR reads, TCRdb lists one record per CDR3 protein. The data show about 23,000 distinct CDR3 sequences, under 70% seen once. No antigen has been assigned to these receptors. Source material: CD4+ T cells from blood, cultured in vitro. All receptors derive from a human donor who had recovered from COVID-19. The CDR3 runs from the conserved cysteine through the conserved F or W. The D gene is left open where the match is weak. Rows may omit the clone size; those that give it use once, few, many or a size class.

TRBD1 TRBJ2-1 NA TRBV7-3 TGTGCCAGCAGCTTAGGGACAGGGACCCTCAATGAGCAGTTCTTC CASSLGTGTLNEQFF
NA TRBJ2-3 NA TRBV20-1 TGCAGTGGCCAACCGGGAACAGATACGCAGTATTTT CSGQPGTDTQYF
NA TRBJ2-3 few TRBV7-2 TGTGCCAGCAGCCCCCAAACTAGCACAGATACGCAGTATTTT CASSPQTSTDTQYF
NA TRBJ2-4 NA TRBV2 TGTGCCAGCAGTGCACAGGCAGGGAACATTCAGTACTTC CASSAQAGNIQYF
NA TRBJ2-1 NA TRBV7-7 TGTGCTAGCAGCCCTATCGCGGGACAGTCGAATGAGCAGTTCTTC CASSPIAGQSNEQFF
NA TRBJ1-5 few TRBV30 TGTGCCTGGAGTGACTGGACTAGCAATCAGCCCCAGCATTTT CAWSDWTSNQPQHF
NA TRBJ2-1 NA TRBV9 TGTGCCAGCAGCGTGGGGACCCTGAACGTTGGGCAGTTCTTC CASSVGTLNVGQFF
TRBD2 TRBJ2-7 NA TRBV6-1 TGTGCCAGCAGCATTACTAGCGGCTACGAGCAGTACTTC CASSITSGYEQYF
NA TRBJ2-2 NA TRBV20-1 TGCAGTGCTAGAGAGTCGGGCCCGAACACCGGGGAGCTGTTTTTT CSARESGPNTGELFF
TRBD1 TRBJ1-1 few TRBV7-6 TGTGCCAGCAGCGTCGGGACAGGGAGGGCTGAAGCTTTCTTT CASSVGTGRAEAFF
NA TRBJ1-2 NA TRBV7-2 TGTGCCAGCAGCTTGGTAGGTCCAGGGGAGGGACGCGGCTACACCTTC CASSLVGPGEGRGYTF
NA TRBJ1-1 NA TRBV20-1 TGCAGTGCTAGAGATCGGAAATTCCAGGGACAAGGCACTGAAGCTTTCTTT CSARDRKFQGQGTEAFF
NA TRBJ1-2 NA TRBV27 TGTGCCAGCAGGAAGACAGCTAACTATGGCTACACCTTC CASRKTANYGYTF
NA TRBJ2-7 NA TRBV6-5 TGTGCCAGCAGTTACCTTCCAGGCTCGCGGGAGCAGTACTTC CASSYLPGSREQYF
NA TRBJ2-2 NA TRBV2 TGTGCCAGCAGTGATGTCAGTTACACCGGGGAGCTGTTTTTT CASSDVSYTGELFF
NA TRBJ2-7 NA TRBV28 TGTGCCAGCAGACCGCGTGGTCGCTCCTACGAGCAGTACTTC CASRPRGRSYEQYF
TRBD1 TRBJ1-6 NA TRBV28 TGTGCCAGCAGATACAGGGGTTCACCCCTCCACTTT CASRYRGSPLHF
NA TRBJ2-1 few TRBV4-3 TGCGCCAGCAGCCAAGAACGGCCCTCCTACAATGAGCAGTTCTTC CASSQERPSYNEQFF
TRBD2 TRBJ2-1 NA TRBV19 TGTGCCAGTAGCTCGGGACTAGCGGCATCCTACAATGAGCAGTTCTTC CASSSGLAASYNEQFF
TRBD1 TRBJ1-1 NA TRBV2 TGTGCCAGCACTTTTCGCCCCCGGGACAGGGAGTCGGACACTGAAGCTTTCTTT CASTFRPRDRESDTEAFF
NA TRBJ1-6 few TRBV6-2/TRBV6-3 TGTGCCAGCAGTTACAGAGGCTCTGGACCACCCCTCCACTTT CASSYRGSGPPLHF